Below are 21 T cell receptor beta chains sequenced from a single sample in a study of blood T cell repertoires in COVID-19. Sequencing used immunoSEQ multiplex PCR; TCRdb keeps in-frame clones, though not all of them. The data hold around 200,000 clones, with just under 90% observed a single time. What was sequenced was PBMCs or T cells enriched from blood (not recorded which). The receptors derive from a man aged 25 to 40 who had recovered from COVID-19.

CDR3 coding DNA: TGTGCCAGCAGCCTAGACGGTACAGGAACCCAAAAGACAGGCTATGGCTACACCTTC. Amino acid sequence: CASSLDGTGTQKTGYGYTF. The chain is built from TRBV7-2 and TRBJ1-2; D might be TRBD1 (6 bases). This CDR3 is built from 19 residues. V lost 5 bases, J lost 4 bases, and 29 bases lay in between. CDR1 is SGHTA, CDR2 FQGNSA, per germline. The variable domain in full, with the rest retrieved from reference TRBV7-2 and TRBJ1-2, is GAGVSQSPSNKVTEKGKDVELRCDPISGHTALYWYRQSLGQGLEFLIYFQGNSAPDKSGLPSDRFSAERTGGSVSTLTIQRTQQEDSAVYLCASSLDGTGTQKTGYGYTFGSGTRLTVV.

CDR3 DNA sequence: TGTGCCAGCAGCTCAGGAGGGACGCCCTCTGGAAACACCATATATTTT. Its protein product is CASSSGGTPSGNTIYF. This chain joins TRBV9 and TRBJ1-3, with a possible D match to TRBD1 (5 bases). Germline CDR1 SGDLS, CDR2 YYNGEE. This CDR3 has 16 amino acids. V dropped 4 bases and J dropped 0 bases, with 14 bases sitting between them.

This clone was detected only once. The genes are TRBV27 and TRBJ2-1; 14 bases are shared with TRBD2. This CDR3 is built from 15 residues. CDR1 is MNHEY, CDR2 SMNVEV, per germline (reference sequence). Trimming took 7 bases from V and 8 from J; bases not matched to a gene: 7. The CDR3 sequence is CASTLGTSGSHEQFF. For the CDR3, the DNA is TGTGCCAGCACCCTCGGGACTAGCGGGAGCCATGAGCAGTTCTTC.

The J gene is TRBJ2-3, the V gene TRBV7-9; D might be TRBD2 (5 bases). V shed 0 bases and J shed 7 bases, with 8 bases lying between them. The germline CDR1 and CDR2 sequences are SEHNR and FQNEAQ (reference sequence). This CDR3 region has 13 residues. CDR3 DNA sequence: TGTGCCAGCAGCTTAGCGGAGGCTAATACGCAGTATTTT. This codes for CASSLAEANTQYF.

V usage is TRBV12-3 or TRBV12-4 and J usage is TRBJ2-4, with D possibly TRBD1 on 5 matching bases. This CDR3 is built from 12 residues. Trimming removed 4 bases at V and 5 bases at J, with 6 bases between. The CDR3 sequence: CASSSQENIQYF. Here the CDR3 DNA reads TGTGCCAGCAGTTCACAGGAAAACATTCAGTACTTC.

This chain links TRBV6-2 or TRBV6-3 with TRBJ2-1; D not resolved. Trimming left V 1 base short and J 8 bases short, with 12 bases between. In germline, CDR1 is MNHEY, CDR2 SVGEGT. This CDR3 is built from 14 residues. As DNA, the CDR3 is TGTGCCAGCAGTTACTTTCTAGTAGCCCATGAGCAGTTCTTC. It codes for CASSYFLVAHEQFF.

This chain joins TRBV18 and TRBJ1-2, with 9 bases lining up with TRBD1. CDR1 KGHSH and CDR2 LQKENI come from the germline V gene. Trimming took 4 bases from V and 2 from J; bases not matched to a gene: 5. The length of the CDR3 is 15 residues. CDR3 region: CASSQTGGTNYGYTF. In DNA form, the CDR3 reads TGTGCCAGCTCACAGACAGGGGGAACAAACTATGGCTACACCTTC.

The CDR3, as DNA: TGCGCCAGCAGTCTTTACAGGGAATCGTCGAATCAGCCCCAGCATTTT. Translating gives CASSLYRESSNQPQHF. This chain joins TRBV4-1 and TRBJ1-5, with TRBD1 as a possible D gene (6 bases). The CDR3 extends over 16 amino acids. V was shortened by 6 bases and J by 4 bases, with 19 bases between the two germline ends. Germline V gene lookup returns CDR1 MGHRA and CDR2 YSYEKL.

The gene calls are TRBV20-1 and TRBJ1-4; 8 bases are shared with TRBD1. Trimming removed 7 bases from V and 14 bases from J; junction bases left unmatched: 9. Germline V lookup: CDR1 DFQATT, CDR2 SNEGSKA (reference sequence). The CDR3 contains 11 residues. The CDR3 DNA follows: TGCAGTGGCAGGGGGCCCGAGGGGCTGTTTTTT. It is translated as CSGRGPEGLFF.

V gene TRBV9 combines with J gene TRBJ1-2; the match to TRBD1 covers 10 bases. This CDR3 region has 15 residues. From germline, CDR1 is SGDLS and CDR2 YYNGEE. V trimming: 3 bases; J trimming: 4 bases; junction bases outside the gene matches: 6. CDR3 residues: CASSAGTGASYGYTF. The CDR3 nucleotides are TGTGCCAGCAGCGCAGGGACAGGGGCCTCCTATGGCTACACCTTC.

This chain joins TRBV29-1 and TRBJ2-5; D ambiguous. Per germline, CDR1 SQVTM and CDR2 ANQGSEA. The CDR3 totals 11 residues. Trimming took off 7 bases at V and 0 bases at J, with 6 bases between the two ends. This CDR3 reads CSASYQETQYF. CDR3 bases: TGCAGCGCTTCGTACCAAGAGACCCAGTACTTC.

V gene TRBV20-1 combines with J gene TRBJ1-5; D is perhaps TRBD1 (6 bases). This CDR3 has 14 amino acids. Germline values: CDR1 DFQATT, CDR2 SNEGSKA (reference sequence). Trimming pared 3 bases from V and 3 bases from J, leaving 12 bases between. The CDR3 protein is CSASPRGSNQPQHF. DNA of the CDR3: TGCAGTGCTAGTCCCAGGGGCTCCAATCAGCCCCAGCATTTT.

The chain links TRBV29-1 to TRBJ2-7; 9 bases fit TRBD2. The CDR3 sequence is 13 residues long. The V gene end was trimmed by 4 bases and the J gene end by 3 bases; junction bases not matched to a gene: 4. Germline V CDR1 and CDR2: SQVTM, ANQGSEA. The CDR3 coding sequence is TGCAGCGTTGGTCTGCGGGAGGGCTACGAGCAGTACTTC. This sequence encodes CSVGLREGYEQYF.

V gene TRBV29-1 combines with J gene TRBJ1-1; 8 bases map to TRBD1. There are 13 residues in the CDR3. Germline assignment: CDR1 SQVTM and CDR2 ANQGSEA. J lost 3 bases, V lost 7 bases, and 7 bases had no gene match. The CDR3, as DNA: TGCAGCGCAGACAGGGGTCGGGACACTGAAGCTTTCTTT. It encodes CSADRGRDTEAFF.

The chain is built from TRBV9 and TRBJ1-2; 10 bases are a match to TRBD1. The CDR3 covers 16 residues. Germline V gene sequence: CDR1 SGDLS, CDR2 YYNGEE. V shed 4 bases and J 2 bases; nucleotides not matched to a gene: 8. CDR3 in DNA: TGTGCCAGCAGCTTACCGGGACAGGGGAGGAACTATGGCTACACCTTC. This sequence encodes CASSLPGQGRNYGYTF.

The V gene is TRBV7-2, the J gene TRBJ1-5; D may be TRBD1 (5 bases). This CDR3 region has 15 residues. CDR1 and CDR2 (germline): SGHTA, FQGNSA. The V and J ends lost 2 bases and 3 bases respectively, with 11 bases between them. The CDR3 DNA is TGTGCCAGCAGCTTAACGGGGGGGATCAATCAGCCCCAGCATTTT. Residues: CASSLTGGINQPQHF.

The chain carries TRBV6-2 or TRBV6-3 and TRBJ1-1; D remains unclear. V gave up 5 bases and J gave up 6 bases, with 19 bases separating them. Germline V gene lookup returns CDR1 MNHEY and CDR2 SVGEGT. The CDR3 spans 15 residues. The CDR3 spells CASSPDRGRLAEAFF. The CDR3, as DNA: TGTGCCAGCAGTCCGGACCGAGGGAGATTGGCTGAAGCTTTCTTT.

V is TRBV14 and J is TRBJ2-7; 7 bases are a match to TRBD2. The V and J ends lost 5 bases and 4 bases, in that order; junction bases with no gene match: 2. CDR3 length: 12 residues. The germline gives CDR1 SGHDN, CDR2 FVKESK. The CDR3 nucleotides are TGTGCCAGCAGCAATAGCGGGTACGAGCAGTACTTC. Translating it yields CASSNSGYEQYF.

The chain links TRBV4-1 to TRBJ2-1, with D maybe TRBD2 (5 bases). Trimming left V 3 bases short and J 10 bases short, with 10 bases between. The germline gives CDR1 MGHRA, CDR2 YSYEKL. The CDR3 has 12 residues. CDR3 in DNA: TGCGCCAGCAGCCAGGGTGGACTGGAGCAGTTCTTC. Its protein product is CASSQGGLEQFF.

J is TRBJ1-1 and V is TRBV4-3, with 8 nucleotides matching TRBD1. Trimming at V came to 4 bases and at J to 4 bases, leaving 14 bases not matched to a gene. There are 17 residues in the CDR3. Germline values: CDR1 LGHNA, CDR2 YSLEER. CDR3 nucleotide sequence: TGCGCCAGCAGCCCATCAGGGGGCGCCTTTTATGGCACTGAAGCTTTCTTT. Translation gives CASSPSGGAFYGTEAFF.

The chain uses TRBV7-8 and TRBJ2-4, with 9 bases lining up with TRBD2. The V gene end was trimmed by 4 bases and the J gene end by 8 bases; junction bases not matched to a gene: 6. From germline, CDR1 is SGHVS and CDR2 FQNEAQ. CDR3 size: 14 residues. CDR3 sequence reads: CASSSRGGSDIQYF. The CDR3 DNA reads TGTGCCAGCAGCTCGCGGGGGGGGAGCGACATTCAGTACTTC.